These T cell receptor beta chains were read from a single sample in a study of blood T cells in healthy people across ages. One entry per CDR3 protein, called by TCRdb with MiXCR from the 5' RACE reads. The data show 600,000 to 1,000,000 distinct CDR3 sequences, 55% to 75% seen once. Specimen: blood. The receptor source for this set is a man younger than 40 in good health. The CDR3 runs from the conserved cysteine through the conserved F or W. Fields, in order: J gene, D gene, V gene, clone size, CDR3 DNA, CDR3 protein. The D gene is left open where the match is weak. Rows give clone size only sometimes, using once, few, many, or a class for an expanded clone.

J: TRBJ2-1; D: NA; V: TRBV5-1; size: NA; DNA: TGCGCCAGCAGCTTGAACTGGGATGAGCAGTTCTTC; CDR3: CASSLNWDEQFF
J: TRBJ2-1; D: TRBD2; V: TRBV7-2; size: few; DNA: TGTGCCAGCAGCTCCGGGGCGGGGGGATACAATGAGCAGTTCTTC; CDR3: CASSSGAGGYNEQFF
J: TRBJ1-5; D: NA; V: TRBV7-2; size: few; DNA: TGTGCCAGCAGGGGAGGGGGTCAGCCCCAGCATTTT; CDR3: CASRGGGQPQHF
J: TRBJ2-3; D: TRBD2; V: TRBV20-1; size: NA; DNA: TGCAGTGCTCTAGCGGGGGATACAGATACGCAGTATTTT; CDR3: CSALAGDTDTQYF
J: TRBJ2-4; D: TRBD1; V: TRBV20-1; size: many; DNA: TGCAGTGCCGAGACGGGACAGTTTAAAAACATTCAGTACTTC; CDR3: CSAETGQFKNIQYF
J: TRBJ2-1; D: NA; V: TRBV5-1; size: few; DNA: TGTGCCAGCAGCTTAGGGGCAGGGGAATACAATGAGCAGTTCTTC; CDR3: CASSLGAGEYNEQFF
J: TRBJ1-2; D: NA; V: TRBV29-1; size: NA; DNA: TGCAGCGTTATGATGCGGGCCAGAGGTGGCTACACCTTC; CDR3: CSVMMRARGGYTF
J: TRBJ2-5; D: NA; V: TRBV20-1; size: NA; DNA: TGCAGTGCTAATGCCGGAAACCAAGAGACCCAGTACTTC; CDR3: CSANAGNQETQYF
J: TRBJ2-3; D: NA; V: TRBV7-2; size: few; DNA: TGTGCCATCGAAGAAAGCGGTGGGATTACGCAGTATTTT; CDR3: CAIEESGGITQYF
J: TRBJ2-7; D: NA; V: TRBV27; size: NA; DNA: TGTGCCGGCAGTTTAAAACACCTTAGCTCCTACGAGCAGTACTTC; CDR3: CAGSLKHLSSYEQYF
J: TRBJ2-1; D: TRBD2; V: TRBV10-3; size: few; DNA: TGTGCCATCAATCAAGCGGGAACGGGGAATGAGCAGTTCTTC; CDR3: CAINQAGTGNEQFF
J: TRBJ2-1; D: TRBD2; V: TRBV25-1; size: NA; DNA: TGTGCCAGCAGTGAAAGGATCGGGGGGAGGGCAGGTGAGCAGTTCTTC; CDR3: CASSERIGGRAGEQFF
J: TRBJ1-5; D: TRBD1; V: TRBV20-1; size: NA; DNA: TGCAGTGCCGATACGGGACAGGGAAAACAGCCCCAGCATTTT; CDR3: CSADTGQGKQPQHF
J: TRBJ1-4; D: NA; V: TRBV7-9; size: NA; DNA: TGTGCCAGCAGCTCCTCACAGATTAAAATAGGGGAAAAACTGTTTTTT; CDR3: CASSSSQIKIGEKLFF
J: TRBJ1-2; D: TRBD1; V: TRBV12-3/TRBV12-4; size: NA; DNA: TGTGCCAGCAGTTTGGGACAGAACTTCTATGGCTACACCTTC; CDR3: CASSLGQNFYGYTF
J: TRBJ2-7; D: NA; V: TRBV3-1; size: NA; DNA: NA; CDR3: CASSQSWGAGSTETRYF
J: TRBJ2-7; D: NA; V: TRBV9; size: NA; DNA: TGTGCCAGCAGCCCCCGCGGACTTTCCACGGGACCCGAGCAGTACTTC; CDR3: CASSPRGLSTGPEQYF